This T cell receptor beta chain was retrieved from a study of blood T cells in healthy people across ages. Sample-barcoded 5' priming and a J-beta primer mix drove a second PCR of roughly 6 to 12 cycles. TCRdb re-called the 5' RACE reads with MiXCR, one entry per CDR3 protein. The sample includes 850,000 to 1,300,000 distinct CDR3 sequences, around 45% of them seen just once. This clonotype was detected a few times. CDR3 length equals 15 residues. V lost 4 bases to trimming and J lost 8 bases; unmatched junction nucleotides: 12. The germline V gene encodes CDR1 SQVTM and CDR2 ANQGSEA. The genes are TRBV29-1 and TRBJ2-1; 9 nucleotides agree with TRBD2. Sequencing was performed on blood. The origin of this receptor is a woman aged 60-70 years in good health. CDR3 DNA: TGCAGCGTTGTAGGTATAGCGGGAGATTTCGATGAGCAGTTCTTC. Protein: CSVVGIAGDFDEQFF.